A selection of T cell receptor beta chains follows, all from one sample in a study of blood T cell repertoires in COVID-19. Generated by immunoSEQ multiplex PCR, the TCRdb table keeps only in-frame clones and is missing some. This repertoire shows just under 250,000 clones, around 87% found once; its top ten account for less than 4%. What was sequenced was peripheral blood. Every receptor here comes from a young woman who had recovered from COVID-19. The CDR3 runs from the conserved cysteine through the conserved F or W. A D gene is named only where the DNA matches it firmly. The size field is filled for only some rows; it gives once, few, many or a size class.

TGTGCCAGCAGAAAAGTGAGCCTTGGCACCGGGGAGCTGTTTTTT | CASRKVSLGTGELFF | . | TRBV27 | . | TRBJ2-2
TGTGCCAGCAGCCCAGGGACAGGGGTGGTAGATTCCTATGGCTACACCTTC | CASSPGTGVVDSYGYTF | . | TRBV5-4 | TRBD1 | TRBJ1-2
TGTGCCAGCATGGGTCGGGGGGGCCCAGATACGCAGTATTTT | CASMGRGGPDTQYF | . | TRBV2 | TRBD2 | TRBJ2-3
TGTGCCAGCGAGGAGAGGGAGAGCTACGAGCAGTACTTC | CASEERESYEQYF | . | TRBV6-5 | . | TRBJ2-7
TGTGCCAGCAGCTTAGGCCAGGGGGCACGAGAGCAGTACTTC | CASSLGQGAREQYF | . | TRBV13 | TRBD1 | TRBJ2-7
TGTGCCAGCTCCTCAGGGTTGAACACTGAAGCTTTCTTT | CASSSGLNTEAFF | . | TRBV7-3 | . | TRBJ1-1
TGTGCCAGCAGCTCTGGGACTAGCGCCGGCTCCTACGAGCAGTACTTC | CASSSGTSAGSYEQYF | . | TRBV7-2 | TRBD2 | TRBJ2-7
TGCGCCAGCAGCCCCCTAGCGGGGGACACAGATACGCAGTATTTT | CASSPLAGDTDTQYF | . | TRBV5-1 | TRBD2 | TRBJ2-3
TGTGCCTGGTACAGGGCTCCCGGCTATGGCTACACCTTC | CAWYRAPGYGYTF | once | TRBV30 | . | TRBJ1-2
TGTGCCAGCAGGCCGACAGGGGGGGTAGATACGCAGTATTTT | CASRPTGGVDTQYF | . | TRBV2 | TRBD1 | TRBJ2-3
TGTGCCAGCAGTGTAGGGGGTTCCGTCGGGGAGCTGTTTTTT | CASSVGGSVGELFF | once | TRBV7-3 | . | TRBJ2-2
TGTGCCAGCAGCTTATCCAGGGTTAATGAGCAGTTCTTC | CASSLSRVNEQFF | many | TRBV11-2 | . | TRBJ2-1
TGTGCCAGCACCCCGGGACAGGGGGCGAACGGAAACACCATATATTTT | CASTPGQGANGNTIYF | . | TRBV7-6 | TRBD1 | TRBJ1-3
TGCGCCAGCAACCGACAGGTCACAGATACGCAGTATTTT | CASNRQVTDTQYF | . | TRBV10-1 | . | TRBJ2-3
TGTGCCAGCAGCTCGACAGGGTGGGACTATGGCTACACCTTC | CASSSTGWDYGYTF | . | TRBV7-9 | TRBD1 | TRBJ1-2
TGTGCCAGCAGCCCGTACAGGAACACCGGGGAGCTGTTTTTT | CASSPYRNTGELFF | . | TRBV4-2 | . | TRBJ2-2
TGTGCCAGCATACGAGCTAGTAATATGAACACTGAAGCTTTCTTT | CASIRASNMNTEAFF | . | TRBV7-8 | . | TRBJ1-1
TGTGCCTGGAACATACTCGGCGGGAACACCGGGGAGCTGTTTTTT | CAWNILGGNTGELFF | . | TRBV30 | . | TRBJ2-2
TGTGCCAGCAGCCCACAGCCAACGGGGGGGCCGGCGGATACGCAGTATTTT | CASSPQPTGGPADTQYF | . | TRBV4-2 | TRBD2 | TRBJ2-3
TGTGCCAGCAGGTTAGCGGGGGGTGAGCAGTTCTTC | CASRLAGGEQFF | . | TRBV12-3/TRBV12-4 | TRBD2 | TRBJ2-1
TGTGCCATCAGTCCGGGACAGGGGAACGAGCAGTACTTC | CAISPGQGNEQYF | . | TRBV10-3 | TRBD1 | TRBJ2-7
TGTGCCAGCAGTTCGAGGGCGGGTGAGCAGTTCTTC | CASSSRAGEQFF | . | TRBV12-3/TRBV12-4 | . | TRBJ2-1
TGTGCCAGCAGCTTAGCGGGAACAGGGGAAAAACTGTTTTTT | CASSLAGTGEKLFF | . | TRBV7-8 | . | TRBJ1-4
TGTGCCAGCAGTGAAGCTTTCAGAAGGGGTTGGAACTTC | CASSEAFRRGWNF | . | TRBV6-1 | . | TRBJ2-7
TGTGCCAGCACCTTGGGCAGGGCCGATAATTCACCCCTCCACTTT | CASTLGRADNSPLHF | . | TRBV5-5 | . | TRBJ1-6
TGTGCCAGCAGCTACAGCGGGGGGTACACAGATACGCAGTATTTT | CASSYSGGYTDTQYF | . | TRBV9 | TRBD2 | TRBJ2-3
TGTGCCAGCAGCTCACAGCGGGGTAATTCACCCCTCCACTTT | CASSSQRGNSPLHF | few | TRBV5-5 | . | TRBJ1-6
TGTGCCAGCAGCTCCCGGACAGGGCGAGAAGCTTTCTTT | CASSSRTGREAFF | once | TRBV6-5 | TRBD1 | TRBJ1-1
TGTGCCATCTTCTTAGAGGGGGCTGGGGGCTACACCTTC | CAIFLEGAGGYTF | . | TRBV10-3 | TRBD1 | TRBJ1-2
TGCGCCAGCAGCTTCCTCAGGACAGGGACCTACGAGCAGTACTTC | CASSFLRTGTYEQYF | . | TRBV5-1 | TRBD1 | TRBJ2-7
TGTGCCAGCAGCTCGGGACAGGGGGCCCCTGGCTACACCTTC | CASSSGQGAPGYTF | few | TRBV7-9 | TRBD1 | TRBJ1-2
TGTGCCAGCAGCGGTCAGACTAGCGGGGGACCCCAAGCCACAGATACGCAGTATTTT | CASSGQTSGGPQATDTQYF | . | TRBV9 | TRBD2 | TRBJ2-3
TGTGCCAGCAGCCAAGGCGGGACCGGGGAGCTGTTTTTT | CASSQGGTGELFF | few | TRBV3-1/TRBV3-2 | . | TRBJ2-2
TGTGCCAGCAGCGTAATACAGGCAGGGATGAACACTGAAGCTTTCTTT | CASSVIQAGMNTEAFF | . | TRBV9 | . | TRBJ1-1
TGTGCCAGCAGTTACGGAGAAACAGATACGCAGTATTTT | CASSYGETDTQYF | . | TRBV6-5 | . | TRBJ2-3
TGTGCCACCACCCAAAACCCCGGGACAGGGGGCTTGGATACGCAGTATTTT | CATTQNPGTGGLDTQYF | . | TRBV15 | TRBD1 | TRBJ2-3
TGTGCCAGCAGCTCGTACAGGGGATGGTACGAGCAGTACTTC | CASSSYRGWYEQYF | few | TRBV5-7 | TRBD1 | TRBJ2-7
TGTGCCAGCAGCCCCGGTGTTAGCGGGGGGGCCTGGGATGAGCAGTTCTTC | CASSPGVSGGAWDEQFF | . | TRBV7-3 | TRBD2 | TRBJ2-1
TGTGCCAGCAGTTACCTCGGACAGGGGAGCACAGATACGCAGTATTTT | CASSYLGQGSTDTQYF | . | TRBV6-5 | TRBD1 | TRBJ2-3
TGTGCCAGCAGCCGGACAGGGCCCGGGGAGCTGTTTTTT | CASSRTGPGELFF | few | TRBV7-6 | TRBD1 | TRBJ2-2
TGTGCCAGCAGCCAAGGGGGCTATAGTGCATATGGCTACACCTTC | CASSQGGYSAYGYTF | . | TRBV5-4 | TRBD1 | TRBJ1-2
TGTGCCAGCAGCAGGGGACAGCAGAACACTGAAGCTTTCTTT | CASSRGQQNTEAFF | . | TRBV5-5 | TRBD1 | TRBJ1-1
TGTGCCAGCAGGAACAGGGGGCACGGGGAGCTGTTTTTT | CASRNRGHGELFF | . | TRBV12-3/TRBV12-4 | TRBD1 | TRBJ2-2
TGTGCCAGCAGTTGGGGGGAACGAACCGGGGAGCTGTTTTTT | CASSWGERTGELFF | . | TRBV27 | . | TRBJ2-2
TGTGCCAGCAGCTTAGTGGAGGGTAGGCACACTGAAGCTTTCTTT | CASSLVEGRHTEAFF | . | TRBV7-9 | . | TRBJ1-1
TGTGCCAGCAGCGTAGCTTTAAATGACAAATACAATGAGCAGTTCTTC | CASSVALNDKYNEQFF | . | TRBV9 | . | TRBJ2-1